This TCR beta chain came from a study of T-cell memory formation after mild COVID-19. The V gene end was trimmed by 3 bases and the J gene end by 5 bases; junction bases not matched to a gene: 3. Germline V gene data show CDR1 as SEHNR and CDR2 as FQNEAQ (reference sequence). The CDR3 has 14 amino acids. This clonotype was seen only a few times. Via MiXCR, TCRdb re-called the 5' RACE reads, giving one row per CDR3 protein. The sample carries around 80,000 distinct CDR3 sequences, about 14% recorded once. The source of this sequence is an adult woman who had mild COVID-19 (a few samples of this study predate the infection). Cell type and time point are not known. The sample consisted of PBMCs or a T cell subset sorted from them (not recorded which). V is TRBV7-9 and J is TRBJ2-3; 9 bases agree with TRBD2. The CDR3 coding sequence is TGTGCCAGCAGCTTTGTAGCGGGAGTAGATACGCAGTATTTT. This gives the protein CASSFVAGVDTQYF.